The 7 T cell receptor beta chains reported below all come from one sample, sequenced in a study of T cells in localized non-small cell lung cancer. Profiled with immunoSEQ multiplex PCR; TCRdb holds only in-frame clones, not every one. The repertoire holds roughly 35,000 clones, with around nine tenths as singletons. Sequencing used peripheral blood, obtained before any cancer treatment. Receptors were obtained from a woman aged 35-75 years with stage I lung adenocarcinoma.

CDR3 residues: CASGQGRGQPQHF. The CDR3 DNA follows: TGTGCCAGCGGACAGGGGAGGGGTCAGCCCCAGCATTTT. The chain combines TRBV27 with TRBJ1-5; 9 bases map to TRBD1. CDR1 is MNHEY and CDR2 is SMNVEV in the germline V gene (reference sequence). The V and J ends lost 8 bases and 6 bases, in that order; junction bases with no gene match: 5. The CDR3 covers 13 residues.

The rearrangement uses TRBV27 and TRBJ2-7; 8 bases line up with TRBD1. CDR1 and CDR2 from the germline V gene are MNHEY and SMNVEV (reference sequence). J was trimmed by 2 bases and V by 4 bases; bases with no gene match: 7. This CDR3 comprises 15 residues. Here the CDR3 reads CASSSPLTGAYEQYF. CDR3 sequence (DNA): TGTGCCAGCAGTTCTCCTCTGACAGGGGCCTACGAGCAGTACTTC.

Only a few counts were recorded for this clone. The chain is built from TRBV6-6 and TRBJ1-1; a weak D match, TRBD1 (6 bases). V was cut by 6 bases and J by 4 bases, with 12 bases left in between. This CDR3 spans 13 amino acids. The germline V gene encodes CDR1 MNHNY and CDR2 SVGAGI (reference sequence). CDR3 protein: CASSSRGSTEAFF. The CDR3 nucleotides are TGTGCCAGCAGCTCCAGGGGCAGCACTGAAGCTTTCTTT.

J is TRBJ1-3 and V is TRBV11-2, with no clear D. Trimming took 2 bases from V and 3 from J, leaving 17 bases between them. Germline V gene lookup returns CDR1 SGHAT and CDR2 FQNNGV. The CDR3 contains 17 residues. The CDR3 reads CASSLTGGNHRGNTIYF. CDR3 DNA sequence: TGTGCCAGCAGCTTAACGGGAGGGAACCATCGTGGAAACACCATATATTTT.

The chain is built from TRBV6-6 and TRBJ1-5, with TRBD1 matching over 10 bases. The junction had 5 bases not matched to a gene; V was cut back by 5 bases and J by 10 bases. Looked up from germline, CDR1 is MNHNY and CDR2 is SVGAGI (reference sequence). This CDR3 comprises 13 residues. CDR3 sequence (DNA): TGTGCCAGCAGTAAGGACAGGGGGGATCCCCAGCATTTT. It specifies CASSKDRGDPQHF.

CDR3 sequence reads: CASSYAGTASEKLFF. The CDR3 bases are TGTGCCAGCAGCTATGCCGGGACAGCTTCGGAAAAACTGTTTTTT. The chain employs TRBV9 and TRBJ1-4, with 7 bases lining up with TRBD1. This CDR3 has 15 residues. V lost 4 bases and J lost 8; bases outside the gene matches: 11. Germline V gene lookup returns CDR1 SGDLS and CDR2 YYNGEE.

The V gene is TRBV7-7, the J gene TRBJ2-5; D might be TRBD2 (6 bases). The CDR3 loop spans 15 amino acids. V was cut by 6 bases and J by 5 bases, with 19 bases left in between. The germline V gene encodes CDR1 SSHAT and CDR2 FNYEAQ (reference sequence). CDR3 loop: CASSPTSLRSETQYF. CDR3 bases: TGTGCCAGCAGTCCAACTAGCTTGAGGAGCGAGACCCAGTACTTC.